The sequence of this T cell receptor (beta chain) was determined in a study of identical twins' blood T cells. A previously described protocol, modified, built RNA-based TCR cDNA libraries. Each CDR3 protein gets one entry after TCRdb re-called the 5' RACE reads with MiXCR. The data show a few hundred thousand distinct CDR3 sequences, roughly 31% seen once. Trimming pared 3 bases from V and 7 bases from J, leaving 13 bases between. The CDR3 spans 13 residues. Sequenced material: PBMCs. The source of this sequence is a woman aged 18-50 years in good health. V and J are TRBV12-3 or TRBV12-4 and TRBJ2-7; D may be TRBD2 (5 bases). The CDR3 sequence is CASSFLASGEQYF. The CDR3 region has the DNA TGTGCCAGCAGTTTTCTAGCCTCGGGGGAGCAGTACTTC.